The 23 T cell receptor beta chains listed next were all sequenced from one sample in a study of T cell changes during pregnancy in multiple sclerosis. Method: immunoSEQ multiplex PCR; TCRdb's copy keeps in-frame clones and lacks some. This repertoire shows over 45,000 clones, over 75% found once; its top ten account for around 2.1%. The specimen was peripheral blood, collected in the first trimester of pregnancy. The receptors here all came from a female donor in good health, enrolled as a control in a pregnancy study.

The chain couples TRBV7-9 to TRBJ2-1; 8 positions match TRBD1. The ends lost 6 bases at V and 4 bases at J; junction bases unmatched: 14. Germline V gives CDR1 SEHNR, CDR2 FQNEAQ (reference sequence). The CDR3 length is 17 residues. The CDR3 spells CASSFFRDRRDYNEQFF. CDR3 nucleotides: TGTGCCAGCAGTTTTTTCCGGGACAGGAGGGATTACAATGAGCAGTTCTTC.

V gene TRBV5-1 combines with J gene TRBJ2-1, with D possibly being TRBD2 (6 bases). Germline assignment: CDR1 SGHRS and CDR2 YFSETQ. The CDR3 is 14 residues long. Trimming removed 1 base at V and 5 bases at J, with 10 bases between. CDR3 DNA sequence: TGCGCCAGCAGCTTGTTGCGGGGCGACAATGAGCAGTTCTTC. Protein sequence: CASSLLRGDNEQFF.

The rearrangement links TRBV15 to TRBJ2-1, with TRBD2 identical over 12 bases. The germline V gene encodes CDR1 LNHNV and CDR2 YYDKDF (reference sequence). This CDR3 contains 17 residues. V shed 3 bases, J shed 10 bases, and the junction held 13 bases outside the gene matches. CDR3 sequence reads: CATSRRLAGVLGGEQFF. CDR3 DNA: TGTGCCACCAGCAGGAGACTAGCGGGAGTTCTGGGAGGAGAGCAGTTCTTC.

This chain links TRBV2 with TRBJ2-7; D not resolved. V dropped 5 bases and J dropped 1 base, with 9 bases sitting between them. The CDR3 runs to 13 residues. Germline loops: CDR1 SNHLY, CDR2 FYNNEI. This chain's CDR3 is CASSLPESYEQYF. CDR3 nucleotide sequence: TGTGCCAGCAGTCTGCCGGAGTCCTACGAGCAGTACTTC.

CDR3 DNA: TGCGCCAGCAGCTTACACGATACGCAGTATTTT. Translation: CASSLHDTQYF. This chain uses TRBV5-1 with TRBJ2-3; the D is unclear. CDR3 length equals 11 residues. CDR1 SGHRS and CDR2 YFSETQ come from the germline V gene. V lost 2 bases to trimming and J lost 6 bases, with 4 bases between them. Full variable domain (remainder filled in from reference TRBV5-1 and TRBJ2-3): KAGVTQTPRYLIKTRGQQVTLSCSPISGHRSVSWYQQTPGQGLQFLFEYFSETQRNKGNFPGRFSGRQFSNSRSEMNVSTLELGDSALYLCASSLHDTQYFGPGTRLTVL.

This rearrangement joins TRBV2 to TRBJ1-4, with 7 bases lining up with TRBD1. The CDR3 has 14 amino acids. Trimming took 5 bases from V and 4 from J; bases not matched to a gene: 4. The germline CDR1 and CDR2 sequences are SNHLY and FYNNEI. CDR3 in amino acids: CASSPGQNNEKLFF. Written as DNA, the CDR3 is TGTGCCAGCAGTCCGGGACAGAATAATGAAAAACTGTTTTTT.

The genes are TRBV2 and TRBJ1-2; TRBD1 is a possible D gene (5 bases). Germline V CDR1 and CDR2: SNHLY, FYNNEI. The ends were cut back, 6 bases at V and 4 bases at J, with 6 bases in the middle. The CDR3 spans 11 residues. The CDR3 protein is CASRTAYGYTF. DNA for the CDR3: TGTGCCAGCAGGACAGCCTATGGCTACACCTTC.

V is TRBV11-2 and J is TRBJ2-3; a weak D match, TRBD2 (6 bases). CDR1 and CDR2 (germline): SGHAT, FQNNGV. Deletions cut 5 bases from V and 0 bases from J, with 15 bases between. CDR3 size: 16 residues. CDR3 residues: CASSLWDFPSTDTQYF. DNA of the CDR3: TGTGCCAGCAGCCTATGGGACTTTCCTAGCACAGATACGCAGTATTTT.

The chain recombines TRBV13 with TRBJ2-1; no clear D gene. The CDR3 is 12 residues long. V lost 1 base and J 7 bases, leaving 5 bases between the germline ends. Germline loops: CDR1 PRHDT, CDR2 FYEKMQ (reference sequence). The CDR3 is CASSLVLNEQFF. The CDR3 DNA reads as TGTGCCAGCAGCTTAGTATTGAATGAGCAGTTCTTC. Complete variable domain (other parts from reference TRBV13 and TRBJ2-1): AAGVIQSPRHLIKEKRETATLKCYPIPRHDTVYWYQQGPGQDPQFLISFYEKMQSDKGSIPDRFSAQQFSDYHSELNMSSLELGDSALYFCASSLVLNEQFFGPGTRLTVL.

The chain is built from TRBV29-1 and TRBJ1-2; no clear D. This CDR3 spans 14 amino acids. The germline V gene encodes CDR1 SQVTM and CDR2 ANQGSEA. The V end lost 3 bases, the J end lost 3 bases, and 14 bases lay between the germline ends. CDR3 in DNA: TGCAGCGTTGAGGAGGCGCGGCGAGACTATGGCTACACCTTC. It yields the protein CSVEEARRDYGYTF.

The chain joins TRBV5-1 to TRBJ2-1; TRBD1 matches at 7 bases. With V trimmed by 6 bases and J by 3 bases, 6 bases remained unmatched. This CDR3 contains 14 residues. Germline V gives CDR1 SGHRS, CDR2 YFSETQ. DNA of the CDR3: TGCGCCAGCACACTGACAGGGCTCTACAATGAGCAGTTCTTC. Encoded protein: CASTLTGLYNEQFF.

The V gene is TRBV5-1, the J gene TRBJ2-1, with a possible D match to TRBD2 (6 bases). Trimming left V 4 bases short and J 0 bases short, with 14 bases between. CDR1 and CDR2 from the germline V gene are SGHRS and YFSETQ. CDR3 length: 16 residues. The CDR3 sequence: CASSVLADVSYNEQFF. The DNA for the CDR3 is TGCGCCAGCAGCGTCTTAGCGGATGTCTCCTACAATGAGCAGTTCTTC.

The gene calls are TRBV19 and TRBJ1-1, with TRBD1 identical over 8 bases. CDR3 length: 14 amino acids. Germline-derived CDR1 and CDR2 are LNHDA and SQIVND (reference sequence). V dropped 5 bases and J dropped 4; count of bases not matched to a gene: 6. The CDR3 sequence is CASSANTGGTEAFF. CDR3 DNA: TGTGCCAGTAGTGCCAACACAGGGGGCACTGAAGCTTTCTTT.

This clone was seen once. The chain uses TRBV7-2 and TRBJ2-5, with D perhaps matching TRBD1 (6 bases). V was clipped by 2 bases and J by 9 bases, with 22 bases between them. Germline values: CDR1 SGHTA, CDR2 FQGNSA. CDR3 size: 16 residues. CDR3 sequence (DNA): TGTGCCAGCAGCTTATTCCGCAGGGGCAATGGGGTTCCCCAGTACTTC. Encoded protein: CASSLFRRGNGVPQYF.

The chain carries TRBV7-8 and TRBJ2-7, with a possible D match to TRBD1 (5 bases). Between the trimmed V and J ends, which lost 5 bases and 0 bases, there was a span of 17 bases. The CDR3 has 16 amino acids. Germline V gives CDR1 SGHVS, CDR2 FQNEAQ. CDR3 sequence reads: CASSPQGTLSSYEQYF. The DNA for the CDR3 is TGTGCCAGCAGCCCCCAGGGAACCCTTTCCTCCTACGAGCAGTACTTC.

This clone was seen more than once but under ten times. This chain joins TRBV2 and TRBJ1-2, with D perhaps TRBD1 (5 bases). Trimming pared 6 bases from V and 4 bases from J, leaving 9 bases between. The CDR3 length is 12 residues. Germline V CDR1 and CDR2: SNHLY, FYNNEI. This CDR3 reads CASSADSYGYTF. In DNA, the CDR3 is TGTGCCAGCAGCGCCGACAGCTATGGCTACACCTTC.

The V and J genes are TRBV25-1 and TRBJ1-1, with D perhaps matching TRBD1 (5 bases). V was trimmed by 3 bases and J by 3 bases, leaving 17 bases between them. CDR3 length: 16 residues. CDR1 is MGHDK and CDR2 is SYGVNS in the germline V gene. CDR3 residues: CASSDSTVLGDTEAFF. The CDR3 nucleotides are TGTGCCAGCAGTGATTCGACAGTCCTTGGGGACACTGAAGCTTTCTTT.

In its sample, this clone was seen once. The rearrangement joins TRBV19 to TRBJ1-2, with D unresolved. Trimming stripped 8 bases from V and 9 bases from J, with 10 bases between. This CDR3 comprises 10 residues. Germline assignment: CDR1 LNHDA and CDR2 SQIVND (reference sequence). The CDR3 region is CASGQYSYTF. The CDR3 bases are TGTGCCAGTGGGCAGTACAGCTACACCTTC.

The chain combines TRBV19 with TRBJ2-7; D is perhaps TRBD1 (8 bases). The V gene lost 4 bases and the J gene lost 4 bases, with 14 bases spanning the gap. The CDR3 is 14 amino acids. In germline, CDR1 is LNHDA, CDR2 SQIVND (reference sequence). The CDR3 spells CASSRTGRAYEQYF. CDR3 in DNA: TGTGCCAGTAGTAGGACAGGGAGGGCGTACGAGCAGTACTTC.

J is TRBJ1-4 and V is TRBV28, with a possible D match to TRBD1 (5 bases). The CDR3 length is 15 residues. Germline CDR1 reads MDHEN; CDR2 reads SYDVKM. Deletions cut 7 bases from V and 7 bases from J, with 19 bases between. CDR3 nucleotide sequence: TGTGCCAGCAAACAAGGGGATTATAGGGGTGAAAAACTGTTTTTT. Encoded protein: CASKQGDYRGEKLFF.

This CDR3 is CASSSAGPGGNTIYF. CDR3 coding DNA: TGTGCCAGCAGCTCCGCGGGACCAGGGGGAAACACCATATATTTT. The chain combines TRBV5-5 with TRBJ1-3, with D tentatively TRBD1 (5 bases). The V and J ends lost 3 bases and 4 bases respectively, with 14 bases between them. CDR3 length: 15 amino acids. Germline lookup yields CDR1 SGHKS and CDR2 YYEKEE (reference sequence).

The chain has TRBV19 and TRBJ1-2; 10 nucleotides match TRBD1. The CDR3 covers 15 residues. V was pared by 5 bases and J by 2 bases, with 5 bases of the junction left unmatched. CDR1 is LNHDA and CDR2 is SQIVND in the germline V gene (reference sequence). The CDR3 loop reads CASSHGTGANYGYTF. CDR3 sequence (DNA): TGTGCCAGTAGTCACGGGACAGGGGCCAACTATGGCTACACCTTC. The full variable domain, with the rest looked up from reference TRBV19 and TRBJ1-2, is DGGITQSPKYLFRKEGQNVTLSCEQNLNHDAMYWYRQDPGQGLRLIYYSQIVNDFQKGDIAEGYSVSREKKESFPLTVTSAQKNPTAFYLCASSHGTGANYGYTFGSGTRLTVV.

The rearrangement uses TRBV27 and TRBJ2-2; 12 bases match TRBD2. CDR3 size: 18 residues. Losses at the gene ends were 2 bases for V and 6 bases for J; bases not matched to a gene: 10. Germline CDR1 MNHEY, CDR2 SMNVEV (reference sequence). The CDR3 sequence is CASSLILAGGPGSGELFF. The DNA for the CDR3 is TGTGCCAGCAGTTTAATACTAGCGGGGGGACCCGGGTCCGGGGAGCTGTTTTTT.